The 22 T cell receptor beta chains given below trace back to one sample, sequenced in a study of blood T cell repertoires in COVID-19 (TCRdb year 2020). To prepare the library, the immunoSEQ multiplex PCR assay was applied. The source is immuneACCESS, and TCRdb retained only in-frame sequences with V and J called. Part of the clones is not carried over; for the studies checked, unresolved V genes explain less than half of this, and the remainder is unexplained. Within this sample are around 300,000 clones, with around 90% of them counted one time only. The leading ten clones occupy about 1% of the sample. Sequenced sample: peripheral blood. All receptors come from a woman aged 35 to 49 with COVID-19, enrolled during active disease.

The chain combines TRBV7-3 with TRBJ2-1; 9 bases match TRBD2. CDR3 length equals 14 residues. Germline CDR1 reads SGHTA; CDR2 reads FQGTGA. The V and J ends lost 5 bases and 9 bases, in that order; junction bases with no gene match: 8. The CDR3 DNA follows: TGTGCCAGCAGCGAAGGACTAGCGAACGTTGAGCAGTTCTTC. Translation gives CASSEGLANVEQFF.

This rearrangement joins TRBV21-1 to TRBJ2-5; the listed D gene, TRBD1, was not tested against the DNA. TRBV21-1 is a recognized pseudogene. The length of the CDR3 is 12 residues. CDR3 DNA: TGTGCCAGCAGCACAGGGCACGAGACCCAGTACTTC. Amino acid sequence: CASSTGHETQYF.

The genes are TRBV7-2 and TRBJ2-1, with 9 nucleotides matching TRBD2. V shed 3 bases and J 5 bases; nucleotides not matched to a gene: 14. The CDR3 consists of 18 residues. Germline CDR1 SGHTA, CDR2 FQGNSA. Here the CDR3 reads CASSFRPSGVPIHNEQFF. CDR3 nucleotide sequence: TGTGCCAGCAGCTTCCGGCCTAGCGGGGTCCCTATCCACAATGAGCAGTTCTTC.

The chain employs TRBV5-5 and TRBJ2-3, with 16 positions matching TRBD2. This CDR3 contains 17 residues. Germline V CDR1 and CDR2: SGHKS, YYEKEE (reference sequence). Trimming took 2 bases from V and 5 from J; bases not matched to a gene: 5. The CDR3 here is CASSFGTSGRAVDTQYF. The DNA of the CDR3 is TGTGCCAGCAGCTTTGGGACTAGCGGGAGGGCCGTAGATACGCAGTATTTT. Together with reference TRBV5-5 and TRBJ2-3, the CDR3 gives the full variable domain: DAGVTQSPTHLIKTRGQQVTLRCSPISGHKSVSWYQQVLGQGPQFIFQYYEKEERGRGNFPDRFSARQFPNYSSELNVNALLLGDSALYLCASSFGTSGRAVDTQYFGPGTRLTVL.

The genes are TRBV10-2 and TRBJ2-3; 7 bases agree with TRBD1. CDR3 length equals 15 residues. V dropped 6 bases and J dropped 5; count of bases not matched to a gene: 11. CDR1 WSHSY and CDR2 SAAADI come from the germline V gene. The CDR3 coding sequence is TGCGCCAGCAGCGTGGGGGCAGGGGGTGGAGATACGCAGTATTTT. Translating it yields CASSVGAGGGDTQYF.

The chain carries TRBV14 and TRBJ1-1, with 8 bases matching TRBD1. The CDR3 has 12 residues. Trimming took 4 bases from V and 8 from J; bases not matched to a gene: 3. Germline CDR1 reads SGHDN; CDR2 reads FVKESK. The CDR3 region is CASSPNRGEAFF. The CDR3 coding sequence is TGTGCCAGCAGCCCTAACAGGGGGGAAGCTTTCTTT.

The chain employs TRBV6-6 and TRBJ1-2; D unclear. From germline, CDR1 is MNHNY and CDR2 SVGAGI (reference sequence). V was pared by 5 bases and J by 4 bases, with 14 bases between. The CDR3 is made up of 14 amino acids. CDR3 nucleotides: TGTGCCAGCAGTGGGCCCTCGGCTGGCTATGGCTACACCTTC. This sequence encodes CASSGPSAGYGYTF.

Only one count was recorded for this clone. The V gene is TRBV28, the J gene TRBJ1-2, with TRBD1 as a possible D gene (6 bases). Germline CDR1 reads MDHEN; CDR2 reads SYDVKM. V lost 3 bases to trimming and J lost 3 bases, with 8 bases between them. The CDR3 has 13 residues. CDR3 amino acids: CASSLGAYYGYTF. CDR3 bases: TGTGCCAGCAGTTTGGGGGCATACTATGGCTACACCTTC.

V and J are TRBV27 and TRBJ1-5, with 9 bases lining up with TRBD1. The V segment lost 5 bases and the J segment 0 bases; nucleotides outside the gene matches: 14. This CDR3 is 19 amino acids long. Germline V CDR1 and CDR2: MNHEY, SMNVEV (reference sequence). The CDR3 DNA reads TGTGCCAGCAGTCCGACGACAGGGGGAAGGGTCCTTAGCAATCAGCCCCAGCATTTT. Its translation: CASSPTTGGRVLSNQPQHF.

The CDR3 spells CASNRGLETQYF. CDR3 DNA sequence: TGTGCCAGTAACAGGGGGCTAGAGACCCAGTACTTC. The chain joins TRBV7-2 to TRBJ2-5; 9 bases are shared with TRBD1. V was clipped by 9 bases and J by 4 bases; unmatched bases: 3. CDR3 size: 12 residues. Germline values: CDR1 SGHTA, CDR2 FQGNSA.

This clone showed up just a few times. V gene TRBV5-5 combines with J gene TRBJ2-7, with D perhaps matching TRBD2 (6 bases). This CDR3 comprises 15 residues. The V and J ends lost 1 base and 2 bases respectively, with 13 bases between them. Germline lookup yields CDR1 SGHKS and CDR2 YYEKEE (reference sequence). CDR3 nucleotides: TGTGCCAGCAGCTTGTCCACGCGGGGCCCCTACGAGCAGTACTTC. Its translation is CASSLSTRGPYEQYF. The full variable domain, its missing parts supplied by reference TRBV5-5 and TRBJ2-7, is DAGVTQSPTHLIKTRGQQVTLRCSPISGHKSVSWYQQVLGQGPQFIFQYYEKEERGRGNFPDRFSARQFPNYSSELNVNALLLGDSALYLCASSLSTRGPYEQYFGPGTRLTVT.

DNA for the CDR3: TGCGCCAGCAGCACCCGGGACAACCGAAATGAGCAGTTCTTC. Encoded protein: CASSTRDNRNEQFF. The chain links TRBV5-1 to TRBJ2-1, with D possibly TRBD1 on 6 matching bases. The CDR3 sequence is 14 residues long. V lost 4 bases and J 7 bases, leaving 15 bases between the germline ends. Germline V gene data show CDR1 as SGHRS and CDR2 as YFSETQ.

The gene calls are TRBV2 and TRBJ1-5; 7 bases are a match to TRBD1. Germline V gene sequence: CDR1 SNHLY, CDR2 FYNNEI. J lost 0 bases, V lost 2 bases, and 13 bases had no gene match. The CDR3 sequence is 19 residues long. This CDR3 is CASSEYTTRDRHSNQPQHF. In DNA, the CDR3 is TGTGCCAGCAGTGAATATACTACAAGGGACAGACATAGCAATCAGCCCCAGCATTTT.

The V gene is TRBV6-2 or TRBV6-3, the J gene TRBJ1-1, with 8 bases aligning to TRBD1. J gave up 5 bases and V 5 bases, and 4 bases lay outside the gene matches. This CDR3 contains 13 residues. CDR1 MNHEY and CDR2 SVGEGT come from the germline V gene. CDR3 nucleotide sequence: TGTGCCAGCAGTAACTACAGGGGGACTGAAGCTTTCTTT. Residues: CASSNYRGTEAFF.

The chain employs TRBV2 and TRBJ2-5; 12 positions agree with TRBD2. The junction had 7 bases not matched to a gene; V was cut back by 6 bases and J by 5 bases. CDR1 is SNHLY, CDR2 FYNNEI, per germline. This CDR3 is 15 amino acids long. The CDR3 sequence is CASRARLAGVETQYF. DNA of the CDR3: TGTGCCAGCAGGGCTCGACTAGCGGGGGTGGAGACCCAGTACTTC. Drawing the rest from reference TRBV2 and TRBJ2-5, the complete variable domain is EPEVTQTPSHQVTQMGQEVILRCVPISNHLYFYWYRQILGQKVEFLVSFYNNEISEKSEIFDDQFSVERPDGSNFTLKIRSTKLEDSAMYFCASRARLAGVETQYFGPGTRLLVL.

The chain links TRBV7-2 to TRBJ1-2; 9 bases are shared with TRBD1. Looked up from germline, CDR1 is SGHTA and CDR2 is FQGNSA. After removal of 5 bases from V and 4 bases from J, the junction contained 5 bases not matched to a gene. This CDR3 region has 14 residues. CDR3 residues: CASSLGTGSYGYTF. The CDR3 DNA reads TGTGCCAGCAGCCTAGGGACAGGGAGCTATGGCTACACCTTC.

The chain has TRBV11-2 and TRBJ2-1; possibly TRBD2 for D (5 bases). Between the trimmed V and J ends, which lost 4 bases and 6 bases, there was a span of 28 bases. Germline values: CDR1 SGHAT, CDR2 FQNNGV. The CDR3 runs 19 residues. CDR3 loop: CASSSHRTPAPRPFNEQFF. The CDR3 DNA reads TGTGCCAGCAGCTCCCATAGGACTCCGGCCCCTAGGCCCTTCAATGAGCAGTTCTTC.

In DNA form, the CDR3 reads TGTGCCAGCAGACCACCGGGACTAGCGGGGGAGCGGGAGCAGTACTTC. This sequence encodes CASRPPGLAGEREQYF. The rearrangement joins TRBV6-6 to TRBJ2-7, with 14 bases identical to TRBD2. This CDR3 comprises 16 residues. Looked up from germline, CDR1 is MNHNY and CDR2 is SVGAGI (reference sequence). The ends lost 6 bases at V and 7 bases at J; junction bases unmatched: 11.

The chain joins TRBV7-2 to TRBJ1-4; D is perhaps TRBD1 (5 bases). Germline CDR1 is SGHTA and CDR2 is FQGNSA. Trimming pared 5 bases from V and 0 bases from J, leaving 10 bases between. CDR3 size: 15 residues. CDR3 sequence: CASSLDSATNEKLFF. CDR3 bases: TGTGCCAGCAGCCTTGACAGCGCAACTAATGAAAAACTGTTTTTT.

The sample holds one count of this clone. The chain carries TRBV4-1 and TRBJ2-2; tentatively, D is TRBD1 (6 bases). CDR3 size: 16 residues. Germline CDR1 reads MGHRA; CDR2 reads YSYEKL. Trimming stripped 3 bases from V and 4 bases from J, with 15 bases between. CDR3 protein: CASSQSELGGTGELFF. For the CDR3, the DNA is TGCGCCAGCAGCCAGTCGGAGTTAGGGGGCACCGGGGAGCTGTTTTTT.

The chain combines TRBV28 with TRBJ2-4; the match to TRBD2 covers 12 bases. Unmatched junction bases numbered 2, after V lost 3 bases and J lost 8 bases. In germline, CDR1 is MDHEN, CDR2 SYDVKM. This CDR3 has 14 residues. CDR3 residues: CASSFGTSGHIQYF. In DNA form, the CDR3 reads TGTGCCAGCAGTTTCGGGACTAGCGGGCACATTCAGTACTTC. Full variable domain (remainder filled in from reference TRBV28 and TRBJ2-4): DVKVTQSSRYLVKRTGEKVFLECVQDMDHENMFWYRQDPGLGLRLIYFSYDVKMKEKGDIPEGYSVSREKKERFSLILESASTNQTSMYLCASSFGTSGHIQYFGAGTRLSVL.

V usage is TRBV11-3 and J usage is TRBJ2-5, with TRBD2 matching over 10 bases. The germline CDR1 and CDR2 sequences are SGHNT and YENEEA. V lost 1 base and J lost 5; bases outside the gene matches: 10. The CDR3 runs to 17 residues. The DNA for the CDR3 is TGTGCCAGCAGCTTAGGAGGACCTAGCGGGAGTGGCGAGACCCAGTACTTC. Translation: CASSLGGPSGSGETQYF.